Following are 22 T cell receptor beta chains from one sample sequenced in a study of CD8 T cells in ankylosing spondylitis (dated by TCRdb to the late 2010s). Receptor libraries were prepared by 5' RACE. The data were produced on an Illumina HiSeq 2500. TCRdb's own reprocessing of the public reads used fastp at Q25 and MiXCR and kept productive beta chains. All rows with the same CDR3 protein become a single entry with the most common DNA and genes. This sample lists under 250,000 distinct CDR3 sequences; roughly 25% were detected once. The ten largest clones capture about 7% of the sample. The sample consisted of blood, either unsorted or a sorted T cell fraction (not recorded which). These receptor sequences come from a male donor with ankylosing spondylitis or in good health (not recorded which).

This clonotype was detected ten times or more. V usage is TRBV11-2 and J usage is TRBJ2-5, with 9 bases fitting TRBD2. CDR3 size: 17 residues. The trim removed 6 bases at V and 0 bases at J, leaving 11 bases unmatched. CDR1 and CDR2 (germline): SGHAT, FQNNGV. CDR3 sequence (DNA): TGTGCCAGCAGACCCTTTAGCGGGGGTACACACCAAGAGACCCAGTACTTC. Translated, it gives CASRPFSGGTHQETQYF.

A few counts support this clonotype. The chain uses TRBV5-1 and TRBJ2-3; 7 bases match TRBD2. CDR3 size: 15 residues. V trimming: 2 bases; J trimming: 4 bases; junction bases outside the gene matches: 7. Germline loops: CDR1 SGHRS, CDR2 YFSETQ. The CDR3 nucleotides read TGCGCCAGCAGCTTACGCGGGAGTGGGGCAGATACGCAGTATTTT. Translated: CASSLRGSGADTQYF.

This clonotype occurred many times. The rearrangement links TRBV12-3 or TRBV12-4 to TRBJ1-2; D might be TRBD1 (6 bases). Trimming took 5 bases from V and 3 from J, leaving 13 bases between them. The CDR3 is 14 amino acids. The CDR3, as DNA: TGTGCCAGCAGTCCGCACAGGGCCTACTATGGCTACACCTTC. Protein: CASSPHRAYYGYTF.

Note on this clonotype: A much larger clone lies one base from this, so it may be a read error. The conserved closing phenylalanine or tryptophan is absent in this CDR3, likely reflecting a read error. The V and J genes are TRBV7-2 and TRBJ2-7; D ambiguous. Trimming took 4 bases from V and 1 from J, leaving 8 bases between them. The CDR3 has 13 amino acids. Germline CDR1 SGHTA, CDR2 FQGNSA. The DNA of the CDR3 is TGTGCCAGCAGCTGGTCCCCATCCTACGAGCAGTACATC. The encoded protein is CASSWSPSYEQYI.

This clonotype came up many times. The V and J genes are TRBV20-1 and TRBJ2-5; perhaps D is TRBD1 or TRBD2 (5 bases each). V lost 3 bases and J 7 bases, leaving 18 bases between the germline ends. The CDR3 length is 14 residues. CDR1 is DFQATT and CDR2 is SNEGSKA in the germline V gene (reference sequence). As DNA, the CDR3 is TGCAGTGCTAGCCGGGGCCGCTCCGACGGGACCCAGTACTTC. As protein: CSASRGRSDGTQYF.

This clonotype was seen a handful of times. The CDR3 protein is CSAPRRSGKNTEAFF. DNA for the CDR3: TGCAGTGCCCCGCGGAGGAGCGGGAAGAACACTGAAGCTTTCTTT. This sequence joins TRBV20-1 and TRBJ1-1; no reliable D call. The CDR3 is 15 residues long. V lost 6 bases and J 1 base, leaving 18 bases between the germline ends. CDR1 and CDR2 from the germline V gene are DFQATT and SNEGSKA (reference sequence).

This clonotype was counted many times. V and J are TRBV6-1 and TRBJ2-1, with D possibly TRBD2 on 5 matching bases. The V gene lost 6 bases and the J gene lost 8 bases, with 17 bases spanning the gap. The germline V gene encodes CDR1 MNHNS and CDR2 SASEGT. The CDR3 runs to 14 residues. CDR3 protein: CASSRGRSQDEQFF. In DNA, the CDR3 is TGTGCCAGCAGCCGGGGTAGGAGTCAGGATGAGCAGTTCTTC.

This clonotype was counted many times. This chain joins TRBV5-1 and TRBJ2-3; TRBD1 agrees at 9 bases. CDR1 is SGHRS and CDR2 is YFSETQ in the germline V gene. V shed 4 bases and J 1 base; nucleotides not matched to a gene: 4. CDR3 size: 15 residues. This chain's CDR3 is CASSPDRGGTDTQYF. The CDR3 DNA follows: TGCGCCAGCAGCCCGGACAGGGGAGGCACAGATACGCAGTATTTT. Complete variable domain (other parts from reference TRBV5-1 and TRBJ2-3): KAGVTQTPRYLIKTRGQQVTLSCSPISGHRSVSWYQQTPGQGLQFLFEYFSETQRNKGNFPGRFSGRQFSNSRSEMNVSTLELGDSALYLCASSPDRGGTDTQYFGPGTRLTVL.

With respect to this clonotype: A much larger clone differs by one base, so this may be a read error. V usage is TRBV12-3 or TRBV12-4 and J usage is TRBJ2-5; perhaps TRBD2 as D (5 bases). There are 14 residues in the CDR3. V was cut by 3 bases and J by 3 bases, with 11 bases left in between. The CDR3 nucleotides are TGTGCCAGCAGTTTCCCTAGCCCAGAAGAGACCCAGTACTTC. Its translation is CASSFPSPEETQYF.

This clonotype was found many times. The rearrangement uses TRBV6-2 or TRBV6-3 and TRBJ1-1; unclear D gene. The CDR3 spans 13 residues. Trimming shortened V by 6 bases and J by 7 bases, and 15 bases separated the two germline ends. Germline lookup yields CDR1 MNHEY and CDR2 SVGEGT. CDR3 bases: TGTGCCAGCAGCGACGGACTGACGGATGAAGCTTTCTTT. It translates to CASSDGLTDEAFF.

The chain carries TRBV20-1 and TRBJ2-7, with D maybe TRBD2 (5 bases). The CDR3 sequence is 13 residues long. Germline V gene data show CDR1 as DFQATT and CDR2 as SNEGSKA (reference sequence). V lost 6 bases, J lost 7 bases, and 19 bases lay in between. CDR3 loop: CSAAEVHLGEQYF. For the CDR3, the DNA is TGCAGTGCGGCGGAGGTTCATTTAGGGGAGCAGTACTTC.

This clonotype was seen ten or more times. The chain uses TRBV4-2 and TRBJ2-1, with unresolved D. CDR1 is LGHNA, CDR2 YNFKEQ, per germline. V was clipped by 0 bases and J by 1 base, with 13 bases between them. This CDR3 spans 17 amino acids. CDR3 coding DNA: TGTGCCAGCAGCCAAGAGGACGGGCCGCGTTCCTACAATGAGCAGTTCTTC. This sequence encodes CASSQEDGPRSYNEQFF.

This clonotype was counted ten times or more. The J gene is TRBJ2-4, the V gene TRBV29-1, with 13 bases identical to TRBD2. This CDR3 is 18 amino acids long. Germline V gene sequence: CDR1 SQVTM, CDR2 ANQGSEA. The J segment lost 0 bases and the V segment lost 6 bases, leaving 11 bases of the junction unmatched. The CDR3 here is CSVGTGTSGTLAKNIQYF. The CDR3 DNA reads TGCAGCGTCGGAACCGGGACTAGCGGGACTCTAGCCAAAAACATTCAGTACTTC.

V is TRBV12-3 or TRBV12-4 and J is TRBJ2-3; maybe TRBD2 (7 bases). The CDR3 spans 15 residues. V was clipped by 7 bases and J by 3 bases, with 17 bases between them. The CDR3 coding sequence is TGTGCCAGCATCGAGGGGCGGGGGCGGACAGATACGCAGTATTTT. Its translation is CASIEGRGRTDTQYF.

The chain uses TRBV20-1 and TRBJ2-7; possibly TRBD2 for D (5 bases). This CDR3 is built from 11 residues. CDR1 is DFQATT, CDR2 SNEGSKA, per germline (reference sequence). Trimming took 2 bases from V and 5 from J, leaving 7 bases between them. Here the CDR3 reads CSARSGNEQYF. The CDR3 coding sequence is TGCAGTGCTAGATCGGGAAACGAGCAGTACTTC.

V and J are TRBV7-2 and TRBJ1-4, with 9 bases lining up with TRBD1. Trimming removed 4 bases from V and 9 bases from J; junction bases left unmatched: 6. Germline CDR1 reads SGHTA; CDR2 reads FQGNSA. The CDR3 extends over 14 amino acids. The CDR3 nucleotides are TGTGCCAGCAGCTCCGGGACAGGGTTTAAAAAACTGTTTTTT. Translation gives CASSSGTGFKKLFF.

The CDR3 DNA is TGTGCCAGCTCACCAGTTGTGGAGAATGAGCAGTTCTTC. This gives the protein CASSPVVENEQFF. This rearrangement joins TRBV18 to TRBJ2-1; no reliable D call. Looked up from germline, CDR1 is KGHSH and CDR2 is LQKENI. V was clipped by 2 bases and J by 7 bases, with 9 bases between them. CDR3 length equals 13 residues.

This clonotype has a count of ten or more. The gene calls are TRBV5-1 and TRBJ1-4; 8 nucleotides match TRBD1. The CDR3 covers 15 residues. Per germline, CDR1 SGHRS and CDR2 YFSETQ. Trimming cost V 4 bases and J 6 bases; bases outside gene matches: 8. Written as DNA, the CDR3 is TGCGCCAGCAGCGCAAATCAGGGGGCGGATGAAAAACTGTTTTTT. As protein: CASSANQGADEKLFF.

This clonotype was detected ten times or more. V usage is TRBV6-2 or TRBV6-3 and J usage is TRBJ2-1, with a possible D match to TRBD2 (6 bases). CDR3 size: 15 residues. Per the germline V gene, CDR1 is MNHEY and CDR2 is SVGEGT. The ends were cut back, 5 bases at V and 5 bases at J, with 16 bases in the middle. CDR3 nucleotides: TGTGCCAGCAGTGGTTCGGGAGCCGGGGACAATGAGCAGTTCTTC. This translates into CASSGSGAGDNEQFF.

This clonotype showed up just once. This chain links TRBV11-1 with TRBJ2-7, with 15 bases matching TRBD2. Germline assignment: CDR1 SGHAT and CDR2 FQDESV (reference sequence). The CDR3 consists of 15 residues. V dropped 4 bases and J dropped 3; count of bases not matched to a gene: 1. The CDR3 region has the DNA TGTGCCAGCAGCTGGGGACTAGCGGGAGGCTACGAGCAGTACTTC. Translating it yields CASSWGLAGGYEQYF.

The gene calls are TRBV20-1 and TRBJ1-1; D gene unclear. This CDR3 contains 13 residues. V lost 6 bases and J 4 bases, leaving 15 bases between the germline ends. From germline, CDR1 is DFQATT and CDR2 SNEGSKA (reference sequence). The CDR3 protein is CSALRTGSTEAFF. CDR3 nucleotides: TGCAGTGCCCTGAGGACCGGGAGCACTGAAGCTTTCTTT.

The chain carries TRBV6-1 and TRBJ2-6; possibly TRBD1 for D (5 bases). The CDR3 is 15 residues long. The V end was cut by 5 bases, the J end by 3 bases, with 11 bases between. In germline, CDR1 is MNHNS, CDR2 SASEGT. CDR3 DNA: TGTGCCAGCAGTCCCTCAGGGCTTGGGGCCAACGTCCTGACTTTC. This gives the protein CASSPSGLGANVLTF.